This TCR beta chain was sequenced in a study of blood T cell repertoires in COVID-19. Deletions cut 3 bases from V and 9 bases from J, with 7 bases between. CDR1 and CDR2 from the germline V gene are SGDLS and YYNGEE. This CDR3 has 11 amino acids. The table came from immunoSEQ multiplex PCR; TCRdb's copy has only in-frame clones and leaves some out. The sample holds 430,000 or so clones, 80% to 90% seen once. Seattle researchers signed up patients amid active infection and tracked them longitudinally. The sample comprised peripheral blood. This clonotype was obtained from a man aged 18 to 30 with COVID-19, enrolled during active disease. The rearrangement links TRBV9 to TRBJ2-1; D unclear. Here the CDR3 DNA reads TGTGCCAGCAGCGCTCACGGTGAGCAGTTCTTC. Its translation: CASSAHGEQFF.